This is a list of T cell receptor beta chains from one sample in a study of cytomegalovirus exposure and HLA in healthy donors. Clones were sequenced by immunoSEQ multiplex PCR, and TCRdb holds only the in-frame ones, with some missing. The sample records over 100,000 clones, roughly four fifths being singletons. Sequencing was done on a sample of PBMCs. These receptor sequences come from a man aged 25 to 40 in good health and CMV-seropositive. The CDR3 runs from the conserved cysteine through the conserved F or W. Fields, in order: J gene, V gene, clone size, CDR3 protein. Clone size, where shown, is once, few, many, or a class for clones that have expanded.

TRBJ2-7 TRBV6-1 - CASSEWTSGSYEQYF
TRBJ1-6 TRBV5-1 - CASSSSDRADSYNSPLHF
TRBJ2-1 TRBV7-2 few CASSFEHRGVGYNEQFF
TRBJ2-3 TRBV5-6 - CASSLGLAGVTQYF
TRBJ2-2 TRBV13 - CASSASTGGRTGELFF
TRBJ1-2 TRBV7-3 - CASSLTGSYGYTF
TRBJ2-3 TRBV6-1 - CASRQGSTDTQYF
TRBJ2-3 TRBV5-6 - CASSWGTGLDTQYF
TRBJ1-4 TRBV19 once CASSQGVATNEKLFF
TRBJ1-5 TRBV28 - CASRPPQGGYSNQPQHF
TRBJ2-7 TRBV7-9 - CASSLGQNYEQYF
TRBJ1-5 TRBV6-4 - CASYVTGTGGFCSNQPQHF
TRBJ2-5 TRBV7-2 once CASSLSFSETQYF
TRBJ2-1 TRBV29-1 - CSSLPPGQVYNEQFF
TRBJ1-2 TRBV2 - CASSVGGGFGYTF
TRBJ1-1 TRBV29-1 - CSAGFESTEAFF
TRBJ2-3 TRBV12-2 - CASRLPRVRDRAPTDTQYF
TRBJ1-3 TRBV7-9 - CASSLDGGHGNTIYF
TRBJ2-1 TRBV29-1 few CSVKGRLNNEQFF
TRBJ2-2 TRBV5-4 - CASSLDRGELFF
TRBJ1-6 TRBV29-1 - CSTLGGLGSPYNSPLHF
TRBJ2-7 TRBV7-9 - CASSYEGAKHFYEQYF
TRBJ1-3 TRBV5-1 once CASSSQGGSGNTIYF
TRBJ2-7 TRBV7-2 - CASSPSLSSEQYF
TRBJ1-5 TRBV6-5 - CASSFNGGQQPQHF
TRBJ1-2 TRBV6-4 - CASTRGHQTGVYGYTF
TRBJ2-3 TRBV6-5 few CASSYSFRVGTDTQYF
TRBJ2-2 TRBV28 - CASSTRDSTGELFF